The subject of this entry is one T cell receptor (beta chain). At one of its ends the junction is not consistent with the germline gene, which may arise from a read error. This record belongs to a study of blood T cell repertoires in COVID-19. Study in general: Some COVID-19 samples were acute and others convalescent; all came from the United States, Italy and Spain. PBMCs, B-cell-depleted T cells, or T cells were the source of the cDNA or gDNA that made up the material.

Per germline, CDR1 MNHNY and CDR2 SVGAGI (reference sequence). CDR3 size: 15 residues. How the authors handled the data: Researchers report that nucleated cell counts were estimated from reference gene primer amplification. Profiled with immunoSEQ multiplex PCR; TCRdb holds only in-frame clones, not every one. V, J and clone size were drawn from that table, and D and trimming were deduced from the DNA. This table has approximately 89,000 clones, 81% appearing once. Specimen: peripheral blood. This sequence originates from a human donor in a cohort sampled during active COVID-19. V and J are TRBV6-6 and TRBJ1-4; 8 bases map to TRBD1. CDR3 sequence (DNA): TGTGCCAGCAGTCACTCCAGGGGGCGGGTTGAAAAACTGTTTTTT. Its protein is CASSHSRGRVEKLFF.